One T cell receptor beta chain is described in this entry. Its antigen remains unidentified. No much larger clone is present one base from it, and per-base qualities are unavailable. The protocol used for the library was the immunoSEQ multiplex PCR assay. For the multiplex PCR, a mixture combining 60 forward primers for TCR Vbeta segments and 13 reverse primers for TCR Jbeta segments was used. Amplification of the CDR3 region of rearranged TCR beta genes was performed with a multiplex PCR assay on genomic DNA. On the Illumina HiSeq System, the amplified TCR beta libraries were sequenced as 87-base-pair reads. The authors' analysis ran thus. In a later analysis, tens of millions of unique TCR beta chains were counted across the roughly 610 repertoires, and roughly 10 million of these chains were shared by at least two donors. To remove PCR and sequencing errors, raw reads were error-corrected and collapsed into unique sequences using a nearest-neighbor algorithm that merged closely related sequences. CDR3 sequences were aligned to IMGT reference sequences to assign V, D and J gene segments. For a sequence to be retained, a match of at least six nucleotides was required to both a V gene segment and a J gene segment. Rearrangements were classified as productive when the CDR3 lacked stop codons and remained in frame with V and J, and all other rearrangements were classified as non-productive. CDR3 was defined by IMGT convention, running from the second conserved V-encoded cysteine to the conserved J-encoded phenylalanine. Sequences without an unambiguous match to a single V gene segment were excluded from the earlier analysis of 500 to 700 of the donors. An earlier analysis of 500 to 700 of the donors classified V segments as functional when productive rearrangements were above 56.7% and as segregating when the standard deviation between donors was above 5%. A statistical classification framework was built to diagnose cytomegalovirus status from the catalog of TCR beta chain sequences. A later analysis assigned V and J genes by comparing TCR nucleotide sequences with IMGT/GENE-DB human TR gene sequences. The TCRdist pipeline was used in a later analysis to assign CDR3 sequences and most-parsimonious VDJ recombination scenarios. In a later analysis, every TCR beta chain was defined by the combination of its CDR3 amino acid sequence and its V-gene family, and reads without a unique V-gene family were dropped. In a later analysis, approximately 640 highly shared, low-generation-probability nucleotide sequences were removed to address suspected cross-contamination and a sequencing artifact. In a later analysis, a clonal expansion index for each public chain was calculated from normalized within-repertoire ranks of inferred template counts. A later analysis computed generation probabilities with a VDJ recombination model fitted to out-of-frame rearrangements, and checked the results against IGoR. Hypergeometric tests were used in a later analysis to score TCR-TCR, TCR-HLA and TCR-CMV co-occurrence, with a repertoire-size bias correction applied to the TCR pairs. False discovery rates were estimated in a later analysis by permuting HLA or CMV assignments 20 times. In a later analysis, co-occurring TCRs were grouped using DBSCAN, with TCRdist sequence similarity added in when clustering inside HLA-allele-positive subsets. Co-occurrence clustering excluded repertoires with fewer than 30,000 or more than 120,000 public chains, plus five with anomalous nucleotide sharing. The immuneACCESS repertoire file appears here via TCRdb, limited to in-frame rearrangements. These files lack a portion of the clones; in checked studies, under half of the deficit traces to unresolved V genes, and the cause of the others is not known. From that table come the V and J calls and clone size; the DNA was used to work out D and trimming. A total of around 150,000 clones appear in this sample, nearly 85% of them only once. The top ten clones comprise roughly 3.5% of the sample.

The cohort comprised hundreds of healthy bone marrow donors. All cohort members were sampled while nominally healthy, although unrecorded immune exposures were likely present. The donor tested CMV seronegative, placing the donor among the approximately 400 seronegative members of the cohort. A peripheral blood sample was provided by each donor, and peripheral blood mononuclear cells were used for TCR beta sequencing. The Qiagen DNeasy Blood Extraction Kit was used to extract genomic DNA from the blood cell samples. This sample was taken from a study of cytomegalovirus exposure and HLA in healthy donors (dated by TCRdb to about 2017). At the level of the whole study: An earlier analysis of a few hundred of the donors reported 276 Gb of sequence data and 95 million to 120 million unique TCR beta sequences obtained from about 170 million T cells. About 280 gigabases of sequencing data and 78 million or so unique TCR sequences were included in an early release covering over 600 HLA-typed donors. Among the roughly 400 genotyped donors, about 85% belonged to the genetic ancestry cluster associated with self-reported Caucasian donors. The study aimed to test whether cataloging public T cell receptors could reveal signatures of past pathogen exposure. The study used immunosequencing to profile the T cell repertoires of about 670 subjects and linked those repertoires to cytomegalovirus serostatus. Along with the roughly 670-subject first cohort, a separate validation cohort of 120 different subjects was used. To predict cytomegalovirus infection status, the study brought together high-throughput TCR immunosequencing, statistical association of individual TCRs with disease status, and machine learning. To study patterns of TCR occurrence, a later analysis re-analyzed previously published TCR beta repertoires from 600 to 750 donors and added high-resolution HLA genotyping. The later analysis used no new phenotypic data to find candidate immune exposures, relying instead on TCR beta sequences and their occurrence across donors. An earlier analysis of 587 of the donors applied high-throughput TCR beta sequencing to assess whether each TCR beta V gene segment acted as functional or pseudogenic. Alongside the repertoire data, information on donor age, sex, ethnicity and CMV serostatus was compiled. In a later genetic analysis, genome-wide SNP genotypes for about 65% of the roughly 700 donors were used, and that subset was treated as a discovery cohort. All discovery cohort repertoires had been generated using a single sequencing platform. Both class I and class II loci were covered by HLA typing, at four-digit resolution. Typing coverage differed by locus: A, B, C, DRB1 and DQB1 were typed in roughly 620-640 donors, DQA1 in 522, DPA1 in roughly 590, and DPB1 in approximately 450. Roughly 5 DR-DQ haplotypes were handled as single units for association and clustering because linkage in the cohort was strong. Across 300 to 400 genotyped donors of the cohort, an average of approximately 240,000 unique TCR beta nucleotide sequences per donor were sequenced, and 15% to 20% of those sequences were non-productive. Paper-wide results and their limitations: The classifier was reported to diagnose cytomegalovirus status with high specificity and sensitivity in both the original cohort and the validation cohort. In an earlier analysis of some 540 of the donors, most TCR beta V segments appeared in productive rearrangements about 87% or about 30% of the time, broadly matching IMGT annotations. In vitro tests confirmed that a few of the cytomegalovirus-associated TCR beta chains recognize cytomegalovirus antigens. Linkage disequilibrium might explain the correlated functional status among segregating V segments, but an unknown experimental factor could not be excluded. This cohort had only TCR beta chains sequenced, and the lack of alpha or paired-chain data limited which features could be detected. Fewer than 20 rarely observed V segments, including chromosome 9 orphons, were excluded from the earlier analysis of several hundred of the donors because counts were too low. For the cohort, immune exposure information was limited to CMV serostatus. Several of the top co-occurrence clusters appeared to be linked to parvovirus B19, influenza, CMV and Epstein-Barr virus, according to a later analysis. While some public TCRs were present in many individuals, most TCR sequences turned up only very rarely across donors. The 87-base-pair reads could not distinguish some IMGT-functional V segments, including TRBV6-2 and TRBV6-3, so those segments were excluded. Compared with the approximately 600-donor mean, donors in an Asian-associated ancestry cluster had fewer N-insertions in productive TCRs, according to a later genetic analysis. A further reported finding was that TCR beta sequences accurately predicted the HLA-A and HLA-B alleles for most subjects in the first cohort. A cluster of highly shared sequence variants was judged likely to represent a technical artifact of the sequencing pipeline. According to a later analysis, most CMV-associated TCR beta chains appeared to be HLA-restricted, and the HLA associations seemed to be driven largely by CMV exposure. When HLA alleles, especially DR and DQ, strongly co-occurred, TCR associations were difficult to assign to individual alleles. A later analysis associated about 17,000 TCR beta sequences with specific HLA alleles at a false discovery rate of 0.05. According to the authors, the approach could potentially be generalized to other disease states and immunological phenotypes. In a later analysis, TCR association rates were found to vary across HLA loci, with the most associated TCRs seen for DRB1 alleles and the fewest for HLA-C alleles. A total of around 150 TCR beta chains were listed by the study as associated with cytomegalovirus. HLA typing was unavailable for some donors at each locus, so association tests used only the typed subset. Roughly uniform sequencing depth across donors was assumed in presence/absence analyses, although this assumption may not hold. In a later analysis, HLA-associated TCR beta chains were found to be more clonally expanded and to have lower generation probabilities than equally common non-associated chains. A later genetic analysis associated a missense DCLRE1C variant with V-gene and J-gene trimming of TCR beta chains, and an independent cohort replicated the association.

The CDR3, from cysteine to phenylalanine, totals 14 residues. Of the read, only the CDR3 DNA is kept; its 42 bases are in frame from base 1. V gives up 5 bases and J gives up 3 bases, and the segment between their germline ends measures 12 bases. For CDR1 and CDR2, the germline V gene lists SNHLY and FYNNEI. Material: PBMCs. The origin of this receptor is a male donor in good health and CMV-seronegative. This chain joins TRBV2 to TRBJ2-3; the D gene is perhaps TRBD2, on 6 matching bases. The CDR3 reads CASSSTSRTDTQYF. The DNA sequence is given as TGTGCCAGCAGTTCAACTAGCCGAACAGATACGCAGTATTTT.